This TCR beta chain was captured in a study of shared clonotypes between healthy human individuals. For the study at large: Per donor, CD8 memory used one plate, CD8 naive used two, CD4 memory used three and CD4 naive used three.

The repertoire was sequenced with immunoSEQ multiplex PCR; TCRdb's copy has only in-frame clones and lacks some. The data show about 640,000 clones, with roughly 70% seen just once and approximately 1.8% held by the top ten. Germline-derived CDR1 and CDR2 are MDHEN and SYDVKM. The CDR3 extends over 12 amino acids. V shed 6 bases and J shed 5 bases, with 9 bases lying between them. The donor cohort consisted entirely of Caucasian adults residing in Nashville, Tennessee. A split of CD4+ cells into CD45RA+ naive and CD45RA-negative memory subsets was performed. The chain couples TRBV28 to TRBJ2-3; D is unclear. Sequencing used memory CD4+ T cells sorted from blood. Subset indicated: CD45RA-negative fraction. The receptor was derived from a woman in her 30s in good health. In nucleotides, the CDR3 is TGTGCCAGCAGGGTTAGTGTAGATACGCAGTATTTT. It encodes CASRVSVDTQYF. The full variable domain, rest sourced from reference TRBV28 and TRBJ2-3, is DVKVTQSSRYLVKRTGEKVFLECVQDMDHENMFWYRQDPGLGLRLIYFSYDVKMKEKGDIPEGYSVSREKKERFSLILESASTNQTSMYLCASRVSVDTQYFGPGTRLTVL.